These 24 T cell receptor beta chains share one sample of origin, sequenced in a study of graft-versus-host responses after intestinal transplantation. The method was immunoSEQ multiplex PCR; TCRdb's version includes in-frame clones alone and lacks a portion of them. This sample has about 4,500 clones; around three quarters occur once, and the top ten carry roughly 15%. Processing was applied to graft tissue in order to liberate intraepithelial and lamina propria lymphocytes. Sequenced material: ileum tissue, taken approximately 350 days after intestinal transplantation. The receptors here all came from a human patient who received an intestinal transplant, so some T cells may come from the graft donor.

The genes are TRBV5-8 and TRBJ2-7, with 11 bases aligning to TRBD1. This CDR3 contains 14 residues. J was trimmed by 2 bases and V by 3 bases; bases with no gene match: 1. The V gene's germline CDR1 is SGHTS and CDR2 YDEGEE. As DNA, the CDR3 is TGTGCCAGCAGCTGGGGACAGGGGGCCTACGAGCAGTACTTC. Translated: CASSWGQGAYEQYF.

The chain has TRBV15 and TRBJ2-1, with D possibly being TRBD2 (6 bases). Germline CDR1 is LNHNV and CDR2 is YYDKDF (reference sequence). V gave up 1 base and J gave up 5 bases, with 15 bases separating them. CDR3 length: 16 residues. DNA for the CDR3: TGTGCCACCAGCAGAGGATTCGGGGGAACCAACAATGAGCAGTTCTTC. It yields the protein CATSRGFGGTNNEQFF. The whole variable domain, filled in from reference TRBV15 and TRBJ2-1, reads DAMVIQNPRYQVTQFGKPVTLSCSQTLNHNVMYWYQQKSSQAPKLLFHYYDKDFNNEADTPDNFQSRRPNTSFCFLDIRSPGLGDTAMYLCATSRGFGGTNNEQFFGPGTRLTVL.

The V call is TRBV7-2, the J call TRBJ1-2; no clear D gene. Germline V gives CDR1 SGHTA, CDR2 FQGNSA. Trimming pared 5 bases from V and 4 bases from J, leaving 14 bases between. The CDR3 spans 14 residues. The CDR3 here is CASSPQTGSYGYTF. CDR3 sequence (DNA): TGTGCCAGCAGCCCCCAAACGGGGAGCTATGGCTACACCTTC.

The V and J genes are TRBV2 and TRBJ1-6, with 7 bases that match TRBD1. Trimming removed 4 bases from V and 7 bases from J; junction bases left unmatched: 7. The CDR3 consists of 15 residues. Germline CDR1 reads SNHLY; CDR2 reads FYNNEI. The CDR3 DNA follows: TGTGCCAGCAGTGGGCGGACAGGCCAAAATTCACCCCTCCACTTT. Translation gives CASSGRTGQNSPLHF.

The chain employs TRBV6-4 and TRBJ2-3; 12 bases are shared with TRBD2. The CDR3 has 16 residues. CDR1 MRHNA and CDR2 SNTAGT come from the germline V gene. With V trimmed by 3 bases and J by 4 bases, 5 bases remained unmatched. The CDR3 DNA is TGTGCCAGCAGTGAAAGGACTAGCGGGATCGCAGATACGCAGTATTTT. Translated, it gives CASSERTSGIADTQYF.

The chain has TRBV6-4 and TRBJ2-3, with 11 bases matching TRBD2. From germline, CDR1 is MRHNA and CDR2 SNTAGT. The CDR3 length is 15 residues. The V segment lost 4 bases and the J segment 5 bases; nucleotides outside the gene matches: 5. The CDR3 DNA reads TGTGCCAGCAGTGTGCTAGCGGGGGGACAAGATACGCAGTATTTT. Protein: CASSVLAGGQDTQYF.

The chain combines TRBV6-1 with TRBJ2-3, with 10 bases aligning to TRBD2. The CDR3 contains 14 residues. The germline CDR1 and CDR2 sequences are MNHNS and SASEGT. V was clipped by 5 bases and J by 4 bases; unmatched bases: 3. CDR3 in amino acids: CASSSSGSPDTQYF. CDR3 coding DNA: TGTGCCAGCAGTTCTAGCGGGAGCCCAGATACGCAGTATTTT.

As to this clone: The junction shows a germline mismatch at one end, possibly a read error. The sample carries other DNA sequences with the same CDR3. J is TRBJ2-7 and V is TRBV28; D may be TRBD2 (5 bases). The germline V gene encodes CDR1 MDHEN and CDR2 SYDVKM. The CDR3 runs 13 residues. In nucleotides, the CDR3 is TGTGCCAGCAGTTTCGGGGTTTCCTATGAGCAGTACTTC. Encoded protein: CASSFGVSYEQYF.

The rearrangement joins TRBV4-1 to TRBJ2-7; TRBD2 agrees at 7 bases. This CDR3 is 16 amino acids long. Germline CDR1 is MGHRA and CDR2 is YSYEKL. V lost 1 base to trimming and J lost 4 bases; unmatched junction nucleotides: 10. The CDR3 reads CASSQVLAGVQYEQYF. CDR3 nucleotides: TGCGCCAGCAGCCAAGTTCTGGCGGGGGTACAATACGAGCAGTACTTC.

This chain uses TRBV4-1 with TRBJ2-1, with D possibly matching TRBD2 (6 bases). V gave up 1 base and J gave up 2 bases, with 15 bases separating them. This CDR3 is built from 17 residues. Germline CDR1 MGHRA, CDR2 YSYEKL. The CDR3, as DNA: TGCGCCAGCAGCCAAGCTCTAGTCGGGAGACCCTACAATGAGCAGTTCTTC. Translation gives CASSQALVGRPYNEQFF.

The genes are TRBV6-1 and TRBJ2-1, with a weak D call TRBD2 (6 bases). The CDR3 length is 15 residues. The ends were cut back, 1 base at V and 5 bases at J, with 12 bases in the middle. Germline V gene data show CDR1 as MNHNS and CDR2 as SASEGT. CDR3: CASSEVGGDDNEQFF. In DNA form, the CDR3 reads TGTGCCAGCAGTGAAGTGGGGGGAGATGACAATGAGCAGTTCTTC.

This clone turned up a few times. The chain combines TRBV5-1 with TRBJ2-1, with 8 bases fitting TRBD2. This CDR3 has 15 residues. Germline lookup yields CDR1 SGHRS and CDR2 YFSETQ. After removal of 1 base from V and 6 bases from J, the junction contained 6 bases not matched to a gene. The CDR3 DNA reads as TGCGCCAGCAGCTTGCTCGGGGGGGAACGCAATGAGCAGTTCTTC. Amino acids: CASSLLGGERNEQFF.

The chain joins TRBV10-3 to TRBJ2-7, with TRBD1 matching over 11 bases. Germline trimming cut 3 bases from V and 6 bases from J; bases unmatched to any gene: 7. Germline CDR1 is ENHRY and CDR2 is SYGVKD. The CDR3 is made up of 15 amino acids. The CDR3: CAISDSGQGGAEQYF. CDR3 nucleotides: TGTGCCATCAGTGATTCGGGACAGGGGGGGGCCGAGCAGTACTTC.

This clone was found once. The chain employs TRBV7-9 and TRBJ2-1; D call uncertain. Germline V lookup: CDR1 SEHNR, CDR2 FQNEAQ (reference sequence). V shed 4 bases and J shed 6 bases, with 7 bases lying between them. The CDR3 loop spans 12 amino acids. The CDR3 bases are TGTGCCAGCAGCTCCTCCGGCAATGAGCAGTTCTTC. Translation gives CASSSSGNEQFF.

In its sample, this clone is large. The chain has TRBV4-1 and TRBJ2-7, with TRBD1 matching 8 bases. Germline V gene data show CDR1 as MGHRA and CDR2 as YSYEKL. The CDR3 is 16 residues long. With 1 base clipped from V and 6 bases from J, the junction kept 11 bases outside the gene matches. This chain's CDR3 is CASSQGAGTGLSEQYF. The CDR3 coding sequence is TGCGCCAGCAGCCAAGGTGCCGGGACAGGACTTAGCGAGCAGTACTTC.

In this sample, this clone turned up a few times. The V gene is TRBV10-3, the J gene TRBJ1-1; unclear D gene. This CDR3 region has 13 residues. Germline lookup yields CDR1 ENHRY and CDR2 SYGVKD. The germline V and J ends were trimmed by 0 bases and 8 bases, with 10 bases remaining between them. CDR3 nucleotide sequence: TGTGCCATCAGTGAGTCGCCGCTCGGGGAAGCTTTCTTT. This translates into CAISESPLGEAFF.

This sequence joins TRBV6-5 and TRBJ2-1, with 7 bases matching TRBD2. The CDR3 covers 15 residues. The germline V gene has CDR1 MNHEY and CDR2 SVGAGI. V trimming: 5 bases; J trimming: 7 bases; junction bases outside the gene matches: 11. This chain's CDR3 is CASSPTGGGRNEQFF. For the CDR3, the DNA is TGTGCCAGCAGTCCTACGGGGGGAGGGCGGAATGAGCAGTTCTTC.

This chain joins TRBV11-1 and TRBJ2-2; D remains unclear. V lost 5 bases, J lost 4 bases, and 11 bases lay in between. Germline CDR1 and CDR2: SGHAT and FQDESV (reference sequence). The CDR3 is 14 amino acids. The CDR3 bases are TGTGCCAGCAGCCCGAACTCCGCCACCGGGGAGCTGTTTTTT. Protein sequence: CASSPNSATGELFF.

This clone came up once. The chain uses TRBV29-1 and TRBJ2-5, with TRBD2 as a possible D gene (5 bases). CDR1 SQVTM and CDR2 ANQGSEA come from the germline V gene. This CDR3 has 13 residues. Trimming shortened V by 7 bases and J by 5 bases, and 17 bases separated the two germline ends. CDR3: CSASRVTRETQYF. CDR3 sequence (DNA): TGCAGCGCCAGTCGCGTTACTAGGGAGACCCAGTACTTC.

The chain carries TRBV5-5 and TRBJ2-7; possibly TRBD1 for D (6 bases). The V gene's germline CDR1 is SGHKS and CDR2 YYEKEE (reference sequence). Deletions cut 1 base from V and 2 bases from J, with 10 bases between. The CDR3 covers 14 residues. CDR3 DNA sequence: TGTGCCAGCAGCTTGACAGGGAAAACCTACGAGCAGTACTTC. Its translation is CASSLTGKTYEQYF.

This chain links TRBV28 with TRBJ2-2; tentatively, D is TRBD1 (6 bases). Trimming removed 4 bases at V and 6 bases at J, with 12 bases between. CDR3 length: 14 residues. Per germline, CDR1 MDHEN and CDR2 SYDVKM. In DNA form, the CDR3 reads TGTGCCAGCAGTTCTCCCGGACAGTCCGGGGAGCTGTTTTTT. It encodes CASSSPGQSGELFF.

The chain employs TRBV18 and TRBJ2-1, with 9 positions matching TRBD1. CDR3 length: 15 residues. V lost 5 bases and J lost 7; bases outside the gene matches: 9. Germline CDR1 reads KGHSH; CDR2 reads LQKENI. This chain's CDR3 is CASSGRDRVFNEQFF. CDR3 coding DNA: TGTGCCAGCTCAGGAAGGGACAGGGTATTTAATGAGCAGTTCTTC.

V gene TRBV2 combines with J gene TRBJ1-5; 7 nucleotides line up with TRBD1. V dropped 5 bases and J dropped 2; count of bases not matched to a gene: 6. CDR1 is SNHLY, CDR2 FYNNEI, per germline. The CDR3 runs 15 residues. The CDR3 DNA is TGTGCCAGCAGTCTCGACAGGGAGGGCAATCAGCCCCAGCATTTT. It encodes CASSLDREGNQPQHF. Looking up the rest from reference TRBV2 and TRBJ1-5 gives the full variable domain: EPEVTQTPSHQVTQMGQEVILRCVPISNHLYFYWYRQILGQKVEFLVSFYNNEISEKSEIFDDQFSVERPDGSNFTLKIRSTKLEDSAMYFCASSLDREGNQPQHFGDGTRLSIL.

The chain couples TRBV10-1 to TRBJ2-1; TRBD2 matches 8 bases. The CDR3 sequence is 14 residues long. The junction had 6 bases not matched to a gene; V was cut back by 4 bases and J by 7 bases. CDR1 and CDR2 from the germline V gene are WNHNN and SYGVQD (reference sequence). CDR3 in amino acids: CASSGAGGGNEQFF. The CDR3 DNA is TGCGCCAGCAGTGGCGCGGGAGGTGGTAATGAGCAGTTCTTC.